A single T cell receptor beta chain is shown here with its context. In the original processing: Using reference gene primer amplification, nucleated cell counts were estimated. Profiling relied on immunoSEQ multiplex PCR, and the TCRdb table lists in-frame clones only, not all of them. The DNA was the basis for D and trimming; V, J and clone size are from that table. The sample has about 240,000 clones; more than 70% are singletons. The data derive from a study of blood T cell repertoires in COVID-19. Study-level information: From the United States, Italy and Spain came samples of acute and convalescent COVID-19. In each case, the material was cDNA or gDNA derived from T cells, B-cell-depleted T cells, or PBMCs.

In germline, CDR1 is LNHDA, CDR2 SQIVND (reference sequence). V lost 7 bases and J 0 bases, leaving 19 bases between the germline ends. CDR3 length equals 17 residues. What was sequenced was peripheral blood. The receptor comes from a man at least 80 years old with acute or convalescent COVID-19. The chain joins TRBV19 to TRBJ2-1; maybe TRBD1 (6 bases). The CDR3 region is CASKPGHTRLSYNEQFF. DNA for the CDR3: TGTGCCAGTAAACCGGGACATACTCGCCTCTCCTACAATGAGCAGTTCTTC. Based on the CDR3 plus reference TRBV19 and TRBJ2-1, the full variable domain is DGGITQSPKYLFRKEGQNVTLSCEQNLNHDAMYWYRQDPGQGLRLIYYSQIVNDFQKGDIAEGYSVSREKKESFPLTVTSAQKNPTAFYLCASKPGHTRLSYNEQFFGPGTRLTVL.